Each of the 18 T cell receptor beta chains below was sequenced from the same sample in a study of Graves' ophthalmopathy and Graves' hyperthyroidism. TCR beta CDR3 regions were amplified from RNA transcripts. Second-round multiplex PCR came after a first-round RT-PCR that employed HTBI primers. TCRdb reanalysed the multiplex PCR reads using MiXCR and keeps one entry per CDR3 protein. Of roughly 700,000 distinct CDR3 sequences in the sample, roughly two fifths were seen once. Source material: peripheral blood. The receptors were gathered from an adult man with Graves' ophthalmopathy.

This clonotype was seen repeatedly, ten times or more. The V gene is TRBV12-3 or TRBV12-4, the J gene TRBJ1-6, with D possibly TRBD1 on 5 matching bases. Trimming stripped 8 bases from V and 7 bases from J, with 15 bases between. This CDR3 has 14 residues. CDR3 loop: CASCLRGGNSPLHF. The DNA for the CDR3 is TGTGCCAGCTGCCTGAGGGGTGGCAATTCACCCCTCCACTTT.

There are many counts of this clonotype. The J gene is TRBJ2-5, the V gene TRBV7-9; 7 nucleotides line up with TRBD2. The germline V gene has CDR1 SEHNR and CDR2 FQNEAQ (reference sequence). Trimming removed 8 bases from V and 5 bases from J; junction bases left unmatched: 14. The CDR3 spans 15 residues. The CDR3 DNA is TGTGCCAGCGGATGGGCGGGGGACCGTGGGGAGACCCAGTACTTC. This translates into CASGWAGDRGETQYF.

The chain couples TRBV7-6 to TRBJ1-1; 11 nucleotides align to TRBD1. The CDR3 is 13 amino acids. Germline lookup yields CDR1 SGHVS and CDR2 FNYEAQ. The V gene end was trimmed by 5 bases and the J gene end by 11 bases; junction bases not matched to a gene: 7. The CDR3, as DNA: TGTGCCAGCAGCACCGGGACAGGGGGATACGCTTTCTTT. This codes for CASSTGTGGYAFF.

This clonotype was recorded a few times. The V call is TRBV7-9, the J call TRBJ1-6; D might be TRBD1 (5 bases). The V end was cut by 3 bases, the J end by 8 bases, with 17 bases between. The CDR3 sequence is 16 residues long. CDR1 SEHNR and CDR2 FQNEAQ come from the germline V gene (reference sequence). The CDR3 is CASSFFGGGIDSPLHF. DNA for the CDR3: TGTGCCAGCAGCTTTTTCGGGGGGGGTATTGATTCACCCCTCCACTTT.

V usage is TRBV29-1 and J usage is TRBJ1-5; D gene unclear. This CDR3 contains 12 residues. Trimming left V 3 bases short and J 6 bases short, with 9 bases between. Germline CDR1 SQVTM, CDR2 ANQGSEA. The CDR3 reads CSVDGYGQPQHF. The CDR3 DNA reads as TGCAGCGTTGATGGGTACGGTCAGCCCCAGCATTTT.

This clonotype was seen at least ten times. The chain carries TRBV15 and TRBJ1-3, with 8 bases aligning to TRBD1. Germline V lookup: CDR1 LNHNV, CDR2 YYDKDF (reference sequence). Unmatched junction bases numbered 2, after V lost 5 bases and J lost 2 bases. The CDR3 sequence is 14 residues long. The CDR3 here is CATSEDRAGNTIYF. The CDR3 region has the DNA TGTGCCACCAGCGAGGACAGGGCTGGAAACACCATATATTTT.

This clonotype was detected many times. The J gene is TRBJ1-4, the V gene TRBV7-9, with no clear D. V lost 1 base, J lost 4 bases, and 10 bases lay in between. The CDR3 has 15 residues. Germline lookup yields CDR1 SEHNR and CDR2 FQNEAQ (reference sequence). CDR3 bases: TGTGCCAGCAGCTTAGTCGGGGTTGGTAATGAAAAACTGTTTTTT. Translation: CASSLVGVGNEKLFF.

The chain is built from TRBV29-1 and TRBJ2-7; D could derive from TRBD1 or TRBD2 (5 bases each). The tail of the sequence fits TRBJ2-1 better, so the J call may be wrong. The CDR3 totals 13 residues. Germline V gene sequence: CDR1 SQVTM, CDR2 ANQGSEA. The CDR3 sequence: CSVEGPKYNEQFF. The CDR3 region has the DNA TGCAGCGTCGAGGGACCGAAATACAATGAGCAGTTCTTC.

This sequence joins TRBV25-1 and TRBJ1-5; D perhaps matches TRBD1 (6 bases). The V gene's germline CDR1 is MGHDK and CDR2 SYGVNS. This CDR3 has 13 residues. V lost 6 bases and J lost 5, with 11 bases in between. The CDR3 sequence: CASRDYRDQPQHF. The DNA of the CDR3 is TGTGCCAGCAGAGATTACAGGGATCAGCCCCAGCATTTT.

This clonotype has ten or more counts. J is TRBJ2-6 and V is TRBV7-2; D gene ambiguous. Germline V gene data show CDR1 as SGHTA and CDR2 as FQGNSA. V was trimmed by 6 bases and J by 0 bases, leaving 9 bases between them. CDR3 length: 15 residues. CDR3 DNA: TGTGCCAGCAGGTCGACGGTCTCTGGGGCCAACGTCCTGACTTTC. It encodes CASRSTVSGANVLTF.

V and J are TRBV9 and TRBJ2-5; 12 positions match TRBD1. The J segment lost 6 bases and the V segment lost 7 bases, leaving 7 bases of the junction unmatched. Germline-derived CDR1 and CDR2 are SGDLS and YYNGEE. CDR3 length equals 14 residues. In nucleotides, the CDR3 is TGTGCCAGCTCACCGGGACAGGGGGCGAAGACCCAGTACTTC. Translating gives CASSPGQGAKTQYF.

The chain links TRBV2 to TRBJ2-7; D might be TRBD1 (5 bases). The CDR3 spans 12 residues. V was shortened by 8 bases and J by 3 bases, with 11 bases between the two germline ends. CDR1 and CDR2 from the germline V gene are SNHLY and FYNNEI. CDR3 in DNA: TGTGCCAGCCAGACAGAGAGCTACGAGCAGTACTTC. As protein: CASQTESYEQYF.

J is TRBJ1-1 and V is TRBV20-1, with D possibly matching TRBD1 (6 bases). The V gene's germline CDR1 is DFQATT and CDR2 SNEGSKA (reference sequence). V shed 2 bases and J shed 4 bases, with 17 bases lying between them. CDR3 length equals 15 residues. CDR3 nucleotide sequence: TGCAGTGCTAGACATCCAACAGGGATCGGCACTGAAGCTTTCTTT. This translates into CSARHPTGIGTEAFF.

V gene TRBV25-1 combines with J gene TRBJ1-1, with D unclear. With 5 bases removed from V and 1 base from J, the gap between germline ends came to 11 bases. The CDR3 totals 14 residues. Germline V gene sequence: CDR1 MGHDK, CDR2 SYGVNS. The DNA of the CDR3 is TGTGCCAGCAGTCGATACAACCAGAACACTGAAGCTTTCTTT. It translates to CASSRYNQNTEAFF.

This sequence joins TRBV15 and TRBJ2-3; D might be TRBD2 (6 bases). The CDR3 has 14 residues. V dropped 7 bases and J dropped 2 bases, with 13 bases sitting between them. The V gene's germline CDR1 is LNHNV and CDR2 YYDKDF (reference sequence). Written as DNA, the CDR3 is TGTGCCACCAAACAAGCGGACTACACAGATACGCAGTATTTT. The encoded protein is CATKQADYTDTQYF.

This clonotype has just a few counts. V is TRBV20-1 and J is TRBJ1-5, with D tentatively TRBD1 (5 bases). The germline gives CDR1 DFQATT, CDR2 SNEGSKA (reference sequence). V was shortened by 4 bases and J by 1 base, with 14 bases between the two germline ends. The CDR3 extends over 15 amino acids. CDR3 bases: TGCAGTGCTACCCTGTCCCGGGACAGCAATCAGCCCCAGCATTTT. This codes for CSATLSRDSNQPQHF.

This chain joins TRBV18 and TRBJ1-6; D not resolved. The length of the CDR3 is 14 residues. The ends were cut back, 0 bases at V and 10 bases at J, with 10 bases in the middle. In germline, CDR1 is KGHSH, CDR2 LQKENI. The CDR3 here is CASSPPDGISPLHF. As DNA, the CDR3 is TGTGCCAGCTCACCACCGGATGGGATCTCACCCCTCCACTTT.

A few counts support this clonotype. The V call is TRBV9, the J call TRBJ1-1; TRBD1 matches at 9 bases. This CDR3 region has 15 residues. With 4 bases clipped from V and 1 base from J, the junction kept 5 bases outside the gene matches. Germline CDR1 reads SGDLS; CDR2 reads YYNGEE. DNA for the CDR3: TGTGCCAGCAGCCCCAGGACAGGGGCGAACACTGAAGCTTTCTTT. Its translation: CASSPRTGANTEAFF.